This T cell receptor (beta chain) came from a study of chemoradiotherapy in HPV16-positive cancers. Clones were read by immunoSEQ multiplex PCR, and TCRdb kept only the in-frame ones, dropping some. The repertoire has some 12,000 clones, roughly 73% of them found once; the top ten carry 0.94%. CDR3 size: 15 residues. Trimming took off 4 bases at V and 2 bases at J, with 14 bases between the two ends. Per germline, CDR1 SGHDN and CDR2 FVKESK. Whole-study results and caveats: Candidate HPV-specific clones and E7-related TCR motifs grew in tumor during treatment. The functional HPV-specific definition rests on just a couple of HPV16-positive patients.

A note on this clone: Its antigen is unidentified.

This material was acquired from a patient who underwent chemoradiotherapy. The J gene is TRBJ2-5, the V gene TRBV14; tentative D call: TRBD1 (6 bases). This clonotype was obtained from a human donor with HPV-associated anogenital cancer. Written as DNA, the CDR3 is TGTGCCAGCAGCCGCTGGGGGCGGGTACAAGAGACCCAGTACTTC. Its translation: CASSRWGRVQETQYF.